This T cell receptor beta chain came from a study of shared clonotypes between healthy human individuals. Every subset's genomic DNA went evenly onto several immunoSEQ plates. Sequencing used immunoSEQ multiplex PCR; TCRdb keeps in-frame clones, though not all of them. The table records approximately 740,000 clones, about 74% of them present only once. Losses at the gene ends were 4 bases for V and 2 bases for J; bases not matched to a gene: 7. CDR1 is SGHRS, CDR2 YFSETQ, per germline. The length of the CDR3 is 15 residues. The rearrangement uses TRBV5-1 and TRBJ2-3; 7 nucleotides agree with TRBD1. Sample: memory CD4+ T cells sorted from blood. Specified subset: CD45RA-negative fraction. The source of this sequence is a woman younger than 45 in good health. The CDR3 region has the DNA TGCGCCAGCAGCCCCGGGACAGAGTTCACAGATACGCAGTATTTT. Translating it yields CASSPGTEFTDTQYF.